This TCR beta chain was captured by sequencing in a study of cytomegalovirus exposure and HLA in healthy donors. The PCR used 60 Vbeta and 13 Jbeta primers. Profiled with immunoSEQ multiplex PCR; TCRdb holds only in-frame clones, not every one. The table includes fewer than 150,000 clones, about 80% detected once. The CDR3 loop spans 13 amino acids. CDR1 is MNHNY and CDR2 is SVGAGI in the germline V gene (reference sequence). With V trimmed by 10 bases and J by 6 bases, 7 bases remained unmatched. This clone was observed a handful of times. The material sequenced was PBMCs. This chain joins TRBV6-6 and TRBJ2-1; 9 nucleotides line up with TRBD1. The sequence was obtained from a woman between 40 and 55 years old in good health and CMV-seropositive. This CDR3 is CATFGTGFNEQFF. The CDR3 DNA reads TGTGCCACCTTCGGGACAGGGTTCAATGAGCAGTTCTTC.